The present T cell receptor beta chain was sequenced within a study of fetal regulatory T cell absence and autoimmunity. Background on the study: Exocrine pancreas autoimmunity occurred in IPEX patients lacking clinical diabetes. General observations from the study: Oligoclonal TCR enrichment in pancreas over cord blood reached over 80-fold for some clones. In IPEX syndrome, oligoclonal enrichment was read as supporting prenatal antigen-driven autoimmunity in the pancreas.

The assay was run at survey level. Using immunoSEQ multiplex PCR, the repertoire was profiled, and TCRdb retains in-frame clones only, with some absent. This sample has tens of thousands of clones, with roughly four fifths found just once. V lost 3 bases and J 6 bases, leaving 11 bases between the germline ends. CDR1 is SGHVS and CDR2 is FNYEAQ in the germline V gene. The CDR3 loop spans 13 amino acids. Of note for this clone: Its antigen is unidentified.

J is TRBJ1-1 and V is TRBV7-6; the D is unclear. The sequencing sample was made of cord blood. This sequence originates from a newborn boy with IPEX syndrome. The CDR3 loop is CASSFRTGAEAFF. CDR3 DNA sequence: TGTGCCAGCAGCTTTCGGACGGGTGCTGAAGCTTTCTTT.